Each of the 7 T cell receptor beta chains below was sequenced from the same sample in a study of blood T cell repertoires in COVID-19. Produced via immunoSEQ multiplex PCR; TCRdb's table is partial and in-frame only. Counted here are some 250,000 clones, about 89% occurring once; the ten biggest clones make up over 7.5%. The sample was PBMCs or T cells enriched from blood (not recorded which). These TCRs come from a man between 40 and 49 years old who had recovered from COVID-19.

The genes are TRBV18 and TRBJ1-2, with 7 bases that match TRBD1. Trimming took 1 base from V and 5 from J; bases not matched to a gene: 7. The CDR3 is 15 amino acids. Germline CDR1 is KGHSH and CDR2 is LQKENI. CDR3 coding DNA: TGTGCCAGCTCACCACTCGACAGGGAGGAATATGGCTACACCTTC. Encoded protein: CASSPLDREEYGYTF.

The CDR3 bases are TGCGCCAGCAGCCTTAGAGGGGGGGCGGGCGAGACCCAGTACTTC. As protein: CASSLRGGAGETQYF. V is TRBV4-3 and J is TRBJ2-5, with D possibly TRBD2 on 7 matching bases. The length of the CDR3 is 15 residues. The germline CDR1 and CDR2 sequences are LGHNA and YSLEER. With 4 bases removed from V and 5 bases from J, the gap between germline ends came to 17 bases.

Only one count was recorded for this clone. The CDR3 nucleotides are TGTGCCACCAGTGCCGGACAGGGGGCATACGAGCAGTACTTC. The encoded protein is CATSAGQGAYEQYF. The chain has TRBV24-1 and TRBJ2-7, with TRBD1 matching over 11 bases. Germline assignment: CDR1 KGHDR and CDR2 SFDVKD. This CDR3 contains 14 residues. V lost 5 bases to trimming and J lost 4 bases; unmatched junction nucleotides: 3.

The chain recombines TRBV13 with TRBJ2-7, with TRBD1 matching over 7 bases. CDR3 size: 13 residues. The V and J ends lost 4 bases and 3 bases, in that order; junction bases with no gene match: 3. CDR1 PRHDT and CDR2 FYEKMQ come from the germline V gene (reference sequence). The CDR3 DNA sequence: TGTGCCAGCAGCTCGGGACAGAGCTACGAGCAGTACTTC. As protein: CASSSGQSYEQYF.

In its sample, this clone was seen a few times. CDR3 nucleotides: TGTGCCAGCAGCGTACCGGGGGGCGCCCCTTCCCCTACCGGGGAGCTGTTTTTT. Its protein is CASSVPGGAPSPTGELFF. The chain joins TRBV9 to TRBJ2-2; the D gene is possibly TRBD2 (7 bases). The CDR3 totals 18 residues. Trimming shortened V by 1 base and J by 5 bases, and 21 bases separated the two germline ends. Germline CDR1 SGDLS, CDR2 YYNGEE.

This chain joins TRBV27 and TRBJ2-7; 7 bases line up with TRBD1. The CDR3 is made up of 13 amino acids. CDR1 is MNHEY and CDR2 is SMNVEV in the germline V gene (reference sequence). Unmatched junction bases numbered 9, after V lost 6 bases and J lost 7 bases. CDR3 sequence (DNA): TGTGCCAGCAGCACCTGGGACAGATTGGAGCAGTACTTC. Protein sequence: CASSTWDRLEQYF.

This clone was counted once. The rearrangement joins TRBV29-1 to TRBJ2-5; 9 bases map to TRBD1. CDR3 length: 18 residues. V trimming: 8 bases; J trimming: 5 bases; junction bases outside the gene matches: 24. Germline CDR1 reads SQVTM; CDR2 reads ANQGSEA. The CDR3 DNA sequence: TGCAGCTCGACACCGGGACAGGGAGACGGGGGATTACAGGAGACCCAGTACTTC. This codes for CSSTPGQGDGGLQETQYF.